Listed here are 10 T cell receptor beta chains from one sample, sequenced in a study of cytomegalovirus exposure and HLA in healthy donors. Produced via immunoSEQ multiplex PCR; TCRdb's table is partial and in-frame only. Among approximately 99,000 clones listed, under 85% were seen once. What was sequenced was PBMCs. The origin of the receptors is a woman aged 18-35 years in good health and CMV-seronegative.

This chain joins TRBV5-1 and TRBJ1-4; a weak D match, TRBD1 (5 bases). The V end lost 4 bases, the J end lost 7 bases, and 23 bases lay between the germline ends. The CDR3 extends over 17 amino acids. Germline-derived CDR1 and CDR2 are SGHRS and YFSETQ. The CDR3 loop reads CASSLGTYGSQPEKLFF. DNA of the CDR3: TGCGCCAGCAGCCTCGGGACTTATGGTTCACAACCTGAAAAACTGTTTTTT.

The DNA for the CDR3 is TGTGCCAGTCTCCAGGTCACTGGAAACACCATATATTTT. Its protein is CASLQVTGNTIYF. V and J are TRBV6-6 and TRBJ1-3; no clear D. V dropped 9 bases and J dropped 2 bases, with 11 bases sitting between them. The CDR3 is 13 amino acids. Germline-derived CDR1 and CDR2 are MNHNY and SVGAGI (reference sequence).

This chain uses TRBV2 with TRBJ2-3; TRBD2 agrees at 8 bases. After removal of 3 bases from V and 2 bases from J, the junction contained 7 bases not matched to a gene. Germline lookup yields CDR1 SNHLY and CDR2 FYNNEI. The CDR3 length is 16 residues. CDR3 coding DNA: TGTGCCAGCAGTGACTCAGCGGGGGACACCACAGATACGCAGTATTTT. Its translation: CASSDSAGDTTDTQYF. Full variable domain (missing parts from reference TRBV2 and TRBJ2-3): EPEVTQTPSHQVTQMGQEVILRCVPISNHLYFYWYRQILGQKVEFLVSFYNNEISEKSEIFDDQFSVERPDGSNFTLKIRSTKLEDSAMYFCASSDSAGDTTDTQYFGPGTRLTVL.

The V gene is TRBV7-2, the J gene TRBJ1-4; 9 nucleotides agree with TRBD1. Germline loops: CDR1 SGHTA, CDR2 FQGNSA. The CDR3 length is 19 residues. V lost 5 bases and J lost 8; bases outside the gene matches: 21. The CDR3 sequence: CASSQTGGNPSLASEKLFF. CDR3 coding DNA: TGTGCCAGCAGCCAGACAGGGGGAAATCCTTCACTTGCCTCGGAAAAACTGTTTTTT.

J is TRBJ1-1 and V is TRBV30; D uncertain. Germline V gene sequence: CDR1 GTSNPN, CDR2 SVGIG (reference sequence). This CDR3 comprises 13 residues. The V end was cut by 2 bases, the J end by 2 bases, with 9 bases between. The CDR3, as DNA: TGTGCCTGGAGTAAGAACCTAAACACTGAAGCTTTCTTT. This translates into CAWSKNLNTEAFF.

This chain uses TRBV6-1 with TRBJ1-5; TRBD1 is a possible D gene (6 bases). V was clipped by 6 bases and J by 4 bases, with 16 bases between them. The CDR3 covers 15 residues. In germline, CDR1 is MNHNS, CDR2 SASEGT. CDR3 DNA: TGTGCCAGCAGAATGGGAGGGGGGATGAATCAGCCCCAGCATTTT. It yields the protein CASRMGGGMNQPQHF.

V usage is TRBV19 and J usage is TRBJ2-6; D may be TRBD1 (6 bases). Trimming shortened V by 5 bases and J by 2 bases, and 13 bases separated the two germline ends. This CDR3 region has 16 residues. The germline CDR1 and CDR2 sequences are LNHDA and SQIVND (reference sequence). CDR3 protein: CASSSGQHTGANVLTF. Here the CDR3 DNA reads TGTGCCAGTAGTTCGGGACAACATACTGGGGCCAACGTCCTGACTTTC.

The rearrangement links TRBV5-5 to TRBJ2-3, with 12 positions matching TRBD2. This CDR3 spans 14 amino acids. The germline V gene encodes CDR1 SGHKS and CDR2 YYEKEE (reference sequence). J was trimmed by 6 bases and V by 3 bases; bases with no gene match: 2. The CDR3 region is CASSSLAGGDTQYF. In nucleotides, the CDR3 is TGTGCCAGCAGCTCCCTAGCGGGGGGGGATACGCAGTATTTT.

The chain links TRBV19 to TRBJ2-1; the D gene is possibly TRBD2 (5 bases). The CDR3 contains 13 residues. Trimming removed 9 bases at V and 6 bases at J, with 15 bases between. Germline CDR1 LNHDA, CDR2 SQIVND (reference sequence). The CDR3 region has the DNA TGTGCCAGCGGATCTACTAGTATCAATGAGCAGTTCTTC. The encoded protein is CASGSTSINEQFF.

This clone was observed a few times. The chain links TRBV30 to TRBJ1-6; no firm D call. The germline gives CDR1 GTSNPN, CDR2 SVGIG (reference sequence). The ends were cut back, 1 base at V and 0 bases at J, with 7 bases in the middle. This CDR3 comprises 15 residues. CDR3 sequence reads: CAWSAGSSYNSPLHF. In DNA form, the CDR3 reads TGTGCCTGGAGTGCCGGGAGCTCCTATAATTCACCCCTCCACTTT.